A selection of T cell receptor beta chains follows, all from one sample in a study of cytomegalovirus exposure and HLA in healthy donors. Profiling relied on immunoSEQ multiplex PCR, and the TCRdb table lists in-frame clones only, not all of them. The sample lists 150,000 to 200,000 clones; 70% to 90% were seen once. The source material was PBMCs. All receptors derive from a man younger than 35 in good health and CMV-seropositive. Both conserved end residues are part of each CDR3. A D gene is named only where the DNA matches it firmly. The size entry is marked missing in some rows and otherwise reads once, few, many or a size class.

CDR3 DNA: TGTGCCAGCAGCGGAGCAAACACTGAAGCTTTCTTT
CDR3 protein: CASSGANTEAFF
J gene: TRBJ1-1
D gene: .
CDR3 length: 12
clone size: .
V gene: TRBV11-3

CDR3 DNA: TGTGCCAGCTCACAAACTTCCGGTATAACAGGTACAGATACGCAGTATTTT
CDR3 protein: CASSQTSGITGTDTQYF
J gene: TRBJ2-3
D gene: .
CDR3 length: 17
clone size: .
V gene: TRBV18

CDR3 DNA: TGCGCCAGCAGCCAAACCAAAACTAGCACAGGCGGGGAGCTGTTTTTT
CDR3 protein: CASSQTKTSTGGELFF
J gene: TRBJ2-2
D gene: .
CDR3 length: 16
clone size: few
V gene: TRBV4-1

CDR3 DNA: TGTGCCAGTAGCGGGACAGACGACGGGGATGGCGAATGGACCCAGTACTTC
CDR3 protein: CASSGTDDGDGEWTQYF
J gene: TRBJ2-5
D gene: TRBD1
CDR3 length: 17
clone size: .
V gene: TRBV19

CDR3 DNA: TGTGCCAGCAGCTTGGACCGACAGGGACCCTATAATTCACCCCTCCACTTT
CDR3 protein: CASSLDRQGPYNSPLHF
J gene: TRBJ1-6
D gene: TRBD1
CDR3 length: 17
clone size: .
V gene: TRBV5-6

CDR3 DNA: TGCGCCAGCAGCTCAACCGGGACAGGGGTCTACGAGCAGTACTTC
CDR3 protein: CASSSTGTGVYEQYF
J gene: TRBJ2-7
D gene: TRBD1
CDR3 length: 15
clone size: .
V gene: TRBV5-1

CDR3 DNA: TGCGCCAGCAGCCAAGAAGTGGGACAGGACTACGAGCAGTACTTC
CDR3 protein: CASSQEVGQDYEQYF
J gene: TRBJ2-7
D gene: TRBD1
CDR3 length: 15
clone size: .
V gene: TRBV4-1

CDR3 DNA: TGTGCCTGGAGGGGGCAGGGCAGTAATCAGCCCCAGCATTTT
CDR3 protein: CAWRGQGSNQPQHF
J gene: TRBJ1-5
D gene: .
CDR3 length: 14
clone size: .
V gene: TRBV30

CDR3 DNA: TGTGCCAGCAGCTTAGGGGGCCTTTACGAGCAGTACTTC
CDR3 protein: CASSLGGLYEQYF
J gene: TRBJ2-7
D gene: .
CDR3 length: 13
clone size: .
V gene: TRBV13

CDR3 DNA: TGTGCCAGCAGTTACTCGTTTACAGGCAATGAGCAGTTCTTC
CDR3 protein: CASSYSFTGNEQFF
J gene: TRBJ2-1
D gene: .
CDR3 length: 14
clone size: few
V gene: TRBV6-6

CDR3 DNA: TGTGCCAGCAGCCAAGGGCAGGGAAACACCATATATTTT
CDR3 protein: CASSQGQGNTIYF
J gene: TRBJ1-3
D gene: .
CDR3 length: 13
clone size: few
V gene: TRBV4-2

CDR3 DNA: TGTGCCAGCAGCTTAATCCCTGGCGGAGAGCAGTACTTC
CDR3 protein: CASSLIPGGEQYF
J gene: TRBJ2-7
D gene: .
CDR3 length: 13
clone size: .
V gene: TRBV7-3

CDR3 DNA: TGCGCCAGCAGTGACCCAGGGAGGGGATCGGCCGGGGAGCTGTTTTTT
CDR3 protein: CASSDPGRGSAGELFF
J gene: TRBJ2-2
D gene: TRBD2
CDR3 length: 16
clone size: .
V gene: TRBV10-2

CDR3 DNA: TGCAGTGCTAGGACAGCTTCTGAAGCTTTCTTT
CDR3 protein: CSARTASEAFF
J gene: TRBJ1-1
D gene: .
CDR3 length: 11
clone size: .
V gene: TRBV20-1

CDR3 DNA: TGTGCCAGCAGTGAAGAACAGGGATATGAAGCTTTCTTT
CDR3 protein: CASSEEQGYEAFF
J gene: TRBJ1-1
D gene: .
CDR3 length: 13
clone size: .
V gene: TRBV6-1

CDR3 DNA: TGCGCCAGCAGCTTGGCAGTTTCTGGAAACACCATATATTTT
CDR3 protein: CASSLAVSGNTIYF
J gene: TRBJ1-3
D gene: .
CDR3 length: 14
clone size: .
V gene: TRBV5-1

CDR3 DNA: TGCGCCAGCAGCCAGACCCTCCAGGCAGACGGCTACACCTTC
CDR3 protein: CASSQTLQADGYTF
J gene: TRBJ1-2
D gene: .
CDR3 length: 14
clone size: few
V gene: TRBV4-3